These T cell receptor beta chains were read from a single sample in a study of radiation and T cells in renal cell carcinoma. Produced via immunoSEQ multiplex PCR; TCRdb's table is partial and in-frame only. The sample yields about 130,000 clones, 81% seen once. The sequenced sample was blood, obtained from a patient whose treatment included radiotherapy and nephrectomy. The receptors were gathered from a woman aged 55-70 years with renal cell carcinoma. The CDR3 runs from the conserved cysteine through the conserved F or W. D genes are given only for firm matches.

V	D	J	CDR3	DNA
TRBV4-3	-	TRBJ2-7	CASSQIDQGRYEQYF	TGCGCCAGCAGCCAAATCGACCAGGGGCGGTACGAGCAGTACTTC
TRBV7-3	-	TRBJ1-5	CASSLGGPPGNQPQHF	TGTGCCAGCAGCCTCGGGGGGCCCCCAGGCAATCAGCCCCAGCATTTT
TRBV7-9	-	TRBJ1-5	CASSLFVGAGAQPQHF	TGTGCCAGCAGCTTATTCGTAGGGGCCGGAGCCCAGCCCCAGCATTTT
TRBV27	TRBD1	TRBJ2-3	CASSLDGTGVHDTQYF	TGTGCCAGCAGTTTAGACGGGACAGGGGTCCATGATACGCAGTATTTT
TRBV9	-	TRBJ1-4	CASSVAWGTNEKLFF	TGTGCCAGCAGCGTAGCTTGGGGAACTAATGAAAAACTGTTTTTT
TRBV18	-	TRBJ1-5	CASSAGRRARPQHF	TGTGCCAGCTCAGCGGGACGGAGGGCTAGGCCCCAGCATTTT
TRBV7-9	-	TRBJ2-7	CASSSRDYEQYF	TGTGCCAGCAGCTCGAGAGACTACGAGCAGTACTTC
TRBV2	-	TRBJ1-2	CASSSSTNYGYTF	TGTGCCAGCAGCTCGAGTACTAACTATGGCTACACCTTC
TRBV2	-	TRBJ2-6	CASLPGMGANVLTF	TGTGCCAGCCTACCAGGGATGGGGGCCAACGTCCTGACTTTC
TRBV29-1	-	TRBJ2-1	CSVSVPGTFNEQFF	TGCAGCGTCTCCGTACCCGGGACCTTCAATGAGCAGTTCTTC
TRBV19	TRBD2	TRBJ2-2	CASHSGNPTGELFF	TGTGCCAGCCATAGCGGGAACCCTACCGGGGAGCTGTTTTTT